Sequencing of this T cell receptor beta chain was carried out in a study of blood T cell repertoires in COVID-19. Study-level information: COVID-19 samples collected from the United States, Italy and Spain covered acute and convalescent phases. T cells, B-cell-depleted T cells, or PBMCs supplied cDNA or gDNA.

Germline assignment: CDR1 MNHEY and CDR2 SVGAGI. The CDR3 is 15 amino acids. V lost 2 bases to trimming and J lost 2 bases, with 12 bases between them. Using immunoSEQ multiplex PCR, the repertoire was profiled, and TCRdb retains in-frame clones only, with some absent. The repertoire holds 240,000 or so clones, with 75% to 90% as singletons. Specimen: peripheral blood. The V and J genes are TRBV6-5 and TRBJ1-1, with a tentative D call TRBD1 (5 bases). This receptor was taken from a woman in her twenties or thirties who had recovered from COVID-19. CDR3 residues: CASSYQDTPNTEAFF. The CDR3 nucleotides are TGTGCCAGCAGTTACCAGGACACCCCCAACACTGAAGCTTTCTTT.